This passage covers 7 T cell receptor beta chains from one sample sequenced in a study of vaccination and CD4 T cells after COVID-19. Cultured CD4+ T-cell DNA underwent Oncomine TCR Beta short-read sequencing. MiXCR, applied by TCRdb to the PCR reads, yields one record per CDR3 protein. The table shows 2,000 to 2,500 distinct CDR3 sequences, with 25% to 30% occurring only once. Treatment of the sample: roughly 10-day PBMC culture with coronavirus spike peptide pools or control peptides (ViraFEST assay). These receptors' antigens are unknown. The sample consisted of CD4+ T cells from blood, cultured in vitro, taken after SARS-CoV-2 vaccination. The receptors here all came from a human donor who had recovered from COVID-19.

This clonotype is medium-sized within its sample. For the CDR3, the DNA is TGCAGTGCTAGAAGCTCATCCTATGGCTACACCTTC. Amino acid sequence: CSARSSSYGYTF. The rearrangement joins TRBV20-1 to TRBJ1-2; D remains ambiguous. V lost 2 bases and J lost 4, with 8 bases in between. The germline CDR1 and CDR2 sequences are DFQATT and SNEGSKA (reference sequence). CDR3 size: 12 residues.

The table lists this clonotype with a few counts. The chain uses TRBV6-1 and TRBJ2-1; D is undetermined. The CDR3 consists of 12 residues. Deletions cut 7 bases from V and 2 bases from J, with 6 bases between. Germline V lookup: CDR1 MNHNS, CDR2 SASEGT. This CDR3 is CASKVTYNEQFF. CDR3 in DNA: TGTGCCAGCAAGGTCACCTACAATGAGCAGTTCTTC.

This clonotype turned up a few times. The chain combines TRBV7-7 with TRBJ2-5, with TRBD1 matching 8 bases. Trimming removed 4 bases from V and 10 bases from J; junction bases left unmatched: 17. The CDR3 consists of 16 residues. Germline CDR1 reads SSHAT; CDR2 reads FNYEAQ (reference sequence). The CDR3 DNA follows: TGTGCCAGCAGCTCGATCTCCGGGACAGGCCAAGAGGTCCAGTACTTC. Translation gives CASSSISGTGQEVQYF.

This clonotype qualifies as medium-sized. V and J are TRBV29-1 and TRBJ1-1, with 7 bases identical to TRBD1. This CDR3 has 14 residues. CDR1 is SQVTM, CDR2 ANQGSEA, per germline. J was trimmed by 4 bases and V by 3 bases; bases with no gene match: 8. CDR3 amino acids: CSVDDRDRGTEAFF. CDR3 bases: TGCAGCGTTGACGACAGGGATAGGGGCACTGAAGCTTTCTTT.

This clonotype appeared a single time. The CDR3 here is CASSRDQGPGANVLTF. CDR3 in DNA: TGTGCCAGTAGTAGGGATCAGGGGCCCGGGGCCAACGTCCTGACTTTC. The chain carries TRBV19 and TRBJ2-6; perhaps TRBD1 as D (6 bases). This CDR3 contains 16 residues. Germline lookup yields CDR1 LNHDA and CDR2 SQIVND (reference sequence). The ends were cut back, 4 bases at V and 4 bases at J, with 14 bases in the middle. The entire variable domain, with the rest obtained from reference TRBV19 and TRBJ2-6, is as follows: DGGITQSPKYLFRKEGQNVTLSCEQNLNHDAMYWYRQDPGQGLRLIYYSQIVNDFQKGDIAEGYSVSREKKESFPLTVTSAQKNPTAFYLCASSRDQGPGANVLTFGAGSRLTVL.

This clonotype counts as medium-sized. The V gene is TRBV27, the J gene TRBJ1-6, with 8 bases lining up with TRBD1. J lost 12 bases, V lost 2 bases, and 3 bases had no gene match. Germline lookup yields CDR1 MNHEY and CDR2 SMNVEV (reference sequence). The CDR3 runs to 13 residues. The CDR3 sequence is CASSLGTGLPLHF. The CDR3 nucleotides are TGTGCCAGCAGTTTAGGGACAGGTCTACCCCTCCACTTT.

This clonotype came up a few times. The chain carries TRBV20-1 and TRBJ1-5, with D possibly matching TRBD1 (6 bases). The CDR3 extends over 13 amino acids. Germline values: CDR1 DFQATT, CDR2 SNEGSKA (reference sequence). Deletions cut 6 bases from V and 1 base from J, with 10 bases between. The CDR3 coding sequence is TGCAGTGCGGGAGGGGGAAGCAATCAGCCCCAGCATTTT. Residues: CSAGGGSNQPQHF.